The source of this T cell receptor (beta chain) is a study of naive and memory T cell subsets. An equimolar mix of two oligonucleotides served as the beta constant-region primer for TRBC1 and TRBC2. Nested alpha and beta constant-region primers with the SP2 primer drove four PCR rounds on ligated cDNA. TCRdb reprocessed the UMI-ligation and nested PCR reads with MiXCR, giving one entry per CDR3 protein. The data hold 98,000 or so distinct CDR3 sequences, with about 14% observed a single time. In regard to this clonotype: The target antigen is unknown.

Study-wide results and caveats: Naive repertoires, especially CD8, held a few larger clonotypes, possibly memory cells re-expressing CD45RA.

The clonotype originates from a human donor in good health. Material: naive CD8+ T cells from blood.

The CDR3 bases are TGTGCCAGCAGTTTCGGGCGGGGGGGCCATACGCAGTATTTT. Protein: CASSFGRGGHTQYF. This chain links TRBV28 with TRBJ2-3, with 9 bases matching TRBD2. Germline V gene data show CDR1 as MDHEN and CDR2 as SYDVKM. V lost 3 bases to trimming and J lost 7 bases; unmatched junction nucleotides: 5. The CDR3 is 14 amino acids.